This T cell receptor beta chain was documented in a study of blood T cell repertoires in COVID-19. V dropped 5 bases and J dropped 1; count of bases not matched to a gene: 4. The CDR3 is 14 residues long. Germline-derived CDR1 and CDR2 are SEHNR and FQNEAQ (reference sequence). The table lists this clone with a count of one. Participant-given clinical history determined each cohort assignment. Measured with immunoSEQ multiplex PCR; TCRdb has only the in-frame clones, and not every one. The sample yields approximately 150,000 clones, around four fifths seen once. The sequencing input was PBMCs or T cells enriched from blood (not recorded which). The clonotype originates from a woman aged 40 to 50 who had recovered from COVID-19. The rearrangement links TRBV7-9 to TRBJ1-1, with 7 bases fitting TRBD1. This CDR3 reads CASSAGTANTEAFF. CDR3 nucleotide sequence: TGTGCCAGCAGCGCGGGGACAGCGAACACTGAAGCTTTCTTT.